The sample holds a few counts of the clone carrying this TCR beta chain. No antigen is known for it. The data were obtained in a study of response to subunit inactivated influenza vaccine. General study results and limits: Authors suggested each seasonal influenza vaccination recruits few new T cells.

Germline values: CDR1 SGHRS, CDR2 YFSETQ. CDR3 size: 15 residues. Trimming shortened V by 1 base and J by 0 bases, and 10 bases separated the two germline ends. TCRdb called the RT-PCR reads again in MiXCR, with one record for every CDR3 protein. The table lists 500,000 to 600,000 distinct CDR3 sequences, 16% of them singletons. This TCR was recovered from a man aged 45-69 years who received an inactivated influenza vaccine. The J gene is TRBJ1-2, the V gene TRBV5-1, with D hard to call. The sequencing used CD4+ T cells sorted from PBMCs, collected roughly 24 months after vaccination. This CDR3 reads CASSLLGGPNYGYTF. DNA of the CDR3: TGCGCCAGCAGCTTGCTGGGAGGCCCTAACTATGGCTACACCTTC.